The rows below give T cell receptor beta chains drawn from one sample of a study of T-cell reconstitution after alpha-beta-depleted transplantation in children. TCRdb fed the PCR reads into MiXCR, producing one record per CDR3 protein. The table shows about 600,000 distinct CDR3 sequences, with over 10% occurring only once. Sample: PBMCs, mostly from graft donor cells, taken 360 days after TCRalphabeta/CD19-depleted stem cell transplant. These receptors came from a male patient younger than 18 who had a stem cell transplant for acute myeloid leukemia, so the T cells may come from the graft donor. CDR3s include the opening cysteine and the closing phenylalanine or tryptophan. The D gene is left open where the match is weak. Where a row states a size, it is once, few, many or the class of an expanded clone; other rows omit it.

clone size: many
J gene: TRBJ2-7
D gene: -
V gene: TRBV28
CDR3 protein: CASSSLRWDSYEQYF
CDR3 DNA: TGTGCCAGCAGTTCCCTCAGGTGGGACTCCTACGAGCAGTACTTC

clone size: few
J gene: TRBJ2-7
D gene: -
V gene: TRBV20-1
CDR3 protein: CSAASSYEQYF
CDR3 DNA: TGCAGTGCTGCAAGCTCCTACGAGCAGTACTTC

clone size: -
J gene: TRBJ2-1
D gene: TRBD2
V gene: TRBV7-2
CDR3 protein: CASSQGRTSGWDEQFF
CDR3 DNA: TGTGCCAGCAGCCAAGGCCGGACTAGCGGATGGGATGAGCAGTTCTTC

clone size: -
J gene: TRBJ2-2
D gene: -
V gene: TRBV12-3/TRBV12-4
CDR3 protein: CASSFPLNTGELFF
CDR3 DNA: TGTGCCAGCAGTTTCCCCCTTAACACCGGGGAGCTGTTTTTT

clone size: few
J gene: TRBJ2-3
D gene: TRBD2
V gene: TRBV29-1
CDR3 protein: CSVESSGRAADTQYF
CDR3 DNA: TGCAGCGTTGAATCTAGCGGGAGGGCCGCAGATACGCAGTATTTT

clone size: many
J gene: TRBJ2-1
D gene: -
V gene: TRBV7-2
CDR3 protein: CASSPIVGSYNEQFF
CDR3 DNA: TGTGCCAGCAGCCCGATAGTCGGCTCCTACAATGAGCAGTTCTTC

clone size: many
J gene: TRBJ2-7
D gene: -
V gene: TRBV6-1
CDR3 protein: CASSETLRQYF
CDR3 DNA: TGTGCCAGCAGTGAAACCCTGCGGCAGTACTTC

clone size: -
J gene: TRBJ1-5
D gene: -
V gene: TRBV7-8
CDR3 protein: CASSLNSRVSNQPQHF
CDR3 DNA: TGTGCCAGCAGCTTAAACTCCAGGGTGAGCAATCAGCCCCAGCATTTT

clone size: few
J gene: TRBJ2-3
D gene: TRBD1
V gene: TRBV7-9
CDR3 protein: CASSLGTGGTQYF
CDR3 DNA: TGTGCCAGCAGCCTCGGGACAGGAGGCACGCAGTATTTT

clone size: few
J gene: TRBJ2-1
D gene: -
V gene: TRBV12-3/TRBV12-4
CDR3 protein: CASSSISQEFGQFF
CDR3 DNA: TGTGCCAGCAGTTCAATAAGTCAAGAGTTCGGGCAGTTCTTC

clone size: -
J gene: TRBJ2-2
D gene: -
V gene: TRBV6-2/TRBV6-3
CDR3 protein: CASSSRDSNTGELFF
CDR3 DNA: TGTGCCAGCAGTTCGCGGGATTCGAACACCGGGGAGCTGTTTTTT

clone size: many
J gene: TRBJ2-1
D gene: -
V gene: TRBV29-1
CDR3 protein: CSVHWASRNYNEQFF
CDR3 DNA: TGCAGCGTTCATTGGGCCTCGCGGAACTACAATGAGCAGTTCTTC

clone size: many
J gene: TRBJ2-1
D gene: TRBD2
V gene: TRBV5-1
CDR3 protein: CASSQGLAVAEQFF
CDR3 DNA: TGCGCCAGCAGCCAGGGACTAGCGGTGGCTGAGCAGTTCTTC

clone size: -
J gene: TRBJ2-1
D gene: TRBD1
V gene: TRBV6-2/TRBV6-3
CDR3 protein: CASTQTGDHTANEQFF
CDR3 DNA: TGTGCCAGCACCCAGACAGGGGACCACACCGCGAATGAGCAGTTCTTC

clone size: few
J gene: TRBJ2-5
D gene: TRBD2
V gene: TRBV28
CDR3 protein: CASSLRASGRLGETQYF
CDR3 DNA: TGTGCCAGCAGTTTAAGGGCTAGCGGGAGGTTGGGGGAGACCCAGTACTTC

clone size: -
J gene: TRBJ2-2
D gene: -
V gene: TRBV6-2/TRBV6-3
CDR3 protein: CASSSARNPNTGELFF
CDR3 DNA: TGTGCCAGCAGTTCCGCCAGGAATCCGAACACCGGGGAGCTGTTTTTT

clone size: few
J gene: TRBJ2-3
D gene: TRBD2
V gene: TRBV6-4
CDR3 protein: CASSASGRGTDTQYF
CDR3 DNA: TGTGCCAGCAGCGCTAGCGGGAGAGGTACAGATACGCAGTATTTT

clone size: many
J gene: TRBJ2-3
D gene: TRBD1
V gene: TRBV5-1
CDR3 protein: CASKVEGGSLQYF
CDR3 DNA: TGCGCCAGCAAGGTTGAAGGGGGCTCCCTGCAGTATTTT

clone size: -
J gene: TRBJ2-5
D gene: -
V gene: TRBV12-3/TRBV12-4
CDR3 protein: CASSLALMVETQYF
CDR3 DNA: TGTGCCAGCAGTTTAGCGCTGATGGTAGAGACCCAGTACTTC

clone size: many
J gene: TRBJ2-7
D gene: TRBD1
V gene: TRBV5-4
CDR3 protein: CASSLGTASYEQYF
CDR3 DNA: TGTGCCAGCAGCTTAGGGACAGCATCCTACGAGCAGTACTTC

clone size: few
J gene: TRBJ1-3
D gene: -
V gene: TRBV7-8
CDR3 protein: CASSFGRPSSGNTIYF
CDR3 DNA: TGTGCCAGCAGCTTTGGCAGGCCGTCCTCTGGAAACACCATATATTTT

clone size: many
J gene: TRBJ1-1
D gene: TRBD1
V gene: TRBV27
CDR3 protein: CASSPRTGLGTEAFF
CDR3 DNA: TGTGCCAGCAGCCCTCGGACAGGGTTGGGCACTGAAGCTTTCTTT

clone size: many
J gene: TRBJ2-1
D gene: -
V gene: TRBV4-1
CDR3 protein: CASKSGGAAYNEQFF
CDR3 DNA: TGCGCCAGCAAATCTGGGGGAGCCGCCTACAATGAGCAGTTCTTC

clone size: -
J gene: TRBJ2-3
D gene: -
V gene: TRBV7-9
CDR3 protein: CASSLVPSAADTQYF
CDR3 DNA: TGTGCCAGCAGCTTAGTCCCCTCGGCGGCAGATACGCAGTATTTT

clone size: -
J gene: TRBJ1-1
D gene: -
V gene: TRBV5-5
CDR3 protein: CASSLILGTEAFF
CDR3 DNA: TGTGCCAGCAGCTTGATCTTGGGCACTGAAGCTTTCTTT

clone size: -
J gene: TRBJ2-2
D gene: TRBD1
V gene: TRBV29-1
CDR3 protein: CSVWTGQTNTGELFF
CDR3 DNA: TGCAGCGTCTGGACAGGGCAAACGAACACCGGGGAGCTGTTTTTT

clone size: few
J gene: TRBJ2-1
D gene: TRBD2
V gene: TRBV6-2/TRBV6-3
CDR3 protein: CASSPGTSGTNSF
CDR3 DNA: TGTGCCAGCAGCCCTGGGACTAGCGGGACCAACAGCTTC

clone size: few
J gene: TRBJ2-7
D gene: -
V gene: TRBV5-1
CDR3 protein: CASSLEPGFYSYEQYF
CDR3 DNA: TGCGCCAGCAGCTTGGAACCGGGGTTCTACTCCTACGAGCAGTACTTC

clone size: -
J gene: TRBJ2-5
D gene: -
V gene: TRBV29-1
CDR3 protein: CSVEMRGRVGETQYF
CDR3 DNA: TGCAGCGTTGAGATGAGGGGCAGGGTAGGGGAGACCCAGTACTTC

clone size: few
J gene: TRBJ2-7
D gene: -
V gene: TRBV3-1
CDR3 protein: CASSQVFVGTYEQYF
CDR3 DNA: TGTGCCAGCAGCCAAGTGTTCGTGGGAACCTACGAGCAGTACTTC

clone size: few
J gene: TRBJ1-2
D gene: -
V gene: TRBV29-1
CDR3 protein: CSVEASPGGGDGYTF
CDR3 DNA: TGCAGCGTTGAAGCCTCTCCTGGAGGAGGGGATGGCTACACCTTC

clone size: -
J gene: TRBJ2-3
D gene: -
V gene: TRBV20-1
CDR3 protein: CSASRGPAGTDTQYF
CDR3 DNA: TGCAGTGCTAGCCGAGGTCCCGCTGGCACAGATACGCAGTATTTT

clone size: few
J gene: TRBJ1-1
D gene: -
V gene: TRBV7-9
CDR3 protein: CASSPEWVQAFF
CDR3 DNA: TGTGCCAGCAGCCCTGAATGGGTACAAGCTTTCTTT

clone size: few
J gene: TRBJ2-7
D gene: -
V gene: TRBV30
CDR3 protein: CAWNSKRVSYEQYF
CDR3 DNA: TGTGCCTGGAATAGCAAGCGGGTCTCCTACGAGCAGTACTTC

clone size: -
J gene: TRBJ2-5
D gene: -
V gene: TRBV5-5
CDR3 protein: CASSLGKIGETQYF
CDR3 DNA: TGTGCCAGCAGCTTGGGGAAGATCGGGGAGACCCAGTACTTC

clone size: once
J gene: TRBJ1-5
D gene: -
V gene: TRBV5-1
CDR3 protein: CASSLEAGRQPQHF
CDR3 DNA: TGCGCCAGCAGCTTGGAGGCAGGCCGGCAGCCCCAGCATTTT

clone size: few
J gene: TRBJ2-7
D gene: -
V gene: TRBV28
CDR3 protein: CASTVGVTGSYEQYF
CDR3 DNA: TGTGCCAGCACCGTTGGGGTAACAGGGTCCTACGAGCAGTACTTC

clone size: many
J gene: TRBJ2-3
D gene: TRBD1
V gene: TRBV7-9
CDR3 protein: CASSSIVGTGIVYTQYF
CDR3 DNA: TGTGCCAGCAGCTCTATAGTCGGGACAGGTATCGTTTATACGCAGTATTTT

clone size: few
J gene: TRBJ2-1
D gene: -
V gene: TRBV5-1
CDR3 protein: CASSPRTVYNEQFF
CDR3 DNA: TGCGCCAGCAGCCCGAGGACGGTGTACAATGAGCAGTTCTTC

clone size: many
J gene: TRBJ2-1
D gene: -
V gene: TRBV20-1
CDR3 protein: CSARSQGSYNEQFF
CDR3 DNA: TGCAGTGCTAGGAGTCAGGGATCCTACAATGAGCAGTTCTTC

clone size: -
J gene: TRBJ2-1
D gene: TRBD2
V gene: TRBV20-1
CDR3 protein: CSAPALAGGPIGQFF
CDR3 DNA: TGCAGTGCCCCGGCCCTAGCGGGAGGGCCGATTGGGCAGTTCTTC

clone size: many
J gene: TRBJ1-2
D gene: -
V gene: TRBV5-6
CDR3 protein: CASSLDDYGYTF
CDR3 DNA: TGTGCCAGCAGCTTGGACGACTATGGCTACACCTTC

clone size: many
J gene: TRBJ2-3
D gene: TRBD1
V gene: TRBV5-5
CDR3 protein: CASSQQGADTQYF
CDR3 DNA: TGTGCCAGCAGTCAGCAGGGGGCTGATACGCAGTATTTT

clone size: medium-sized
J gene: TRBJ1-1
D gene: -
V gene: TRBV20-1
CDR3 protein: CSALTGWDTEAFF
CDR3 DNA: TGCAGTGCCCTGACGGGGTGGGACACTGAAGCTTTCTTT

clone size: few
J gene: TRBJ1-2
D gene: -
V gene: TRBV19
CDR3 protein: CAISQGGYGYTF
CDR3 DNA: TGTGCCATCTCTCAAGGGGGTTATGGCTACACCTTC

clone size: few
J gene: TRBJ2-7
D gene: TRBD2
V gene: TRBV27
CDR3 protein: CASSLTGGRAHEQYF
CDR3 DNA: TGTGCCAGCAGTTTAACTGGCGGGAGGGCCCACGAGCAGTACTTC

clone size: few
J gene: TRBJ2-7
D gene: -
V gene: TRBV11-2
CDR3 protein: CASSLFRTGSYEQYF
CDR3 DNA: TGTGCCAGCAGCTTATTCCGTACGGGGAGCTACGAGCAGTACTTC